Following are 19 T cell receptor beta chains from one sample sequenced in a study of blood T cell repertoires in COVID-19. Sequencing was performed with immunoSEQ multiplex PCR; in TCRdb, only in-frame clones are kept and a portion is missing. The data contain a few hundred thousand clones, under 85% of them singletons. Source material: peripheral blood. These receptors all stem from a human donor with COVID-19, enrolled during active disease. The donor label of this sample is uncertain.

The chain is built from TRBV3-1 (or the pseudogene TRBV3-2) and TRBJ2-1, with D hard to call. The CDR3 totals 16 residues. V dropped 4 bases and J dropped 6 bases, with 19 bases sitting between them. Germline-derived CDR1 and CDR2 are LGHDT and YNNKEL (reference sequence). The DNA of the CDR3 is TGTGCCAGCAGCCCACTACGGTTGAGCGACTCCAATGAGCAGTTCTTC. Protein product: CASSPLRLSDSNEQFF.

The rearrangement joins TRBV19 to TRBJ1-5; 9 bases align to TRBD1. Germline assignment: CDR1 LNHDA and CDR2 SQIVND (reference sequence). With 4 bases clipped from V and 4 bases from J, the junction kept 11 bases outside the gene matches. CDR3 size: 17 residues. The CDR3 sequence: CASSTFNRGQGNQPQHF. The CDR3 nucleotides read TGTGCCAGTAGTACCTTCAACAGGGGGCAGGGAAATCAGCCCCAGCATTTT.

The chain combines TRBV18 with TRBJ2-6; tentatively, D is TRBD1 (5 bases). The CDR3 loop spans 17 amino acids. The ends were cut back, 1 base at V and 4 bases at J, with 14 bases in the middle. Germline assignment: CDR1 KGHSH and CDR2 LQKENI. Here the CDR3 DNA reads TGTGCCAGCTCACCACTAATAGGGGTAACGGGGGCCAACGTCCTGACTTTC. It codes for CASSPLIGVTGANVLTF.

The rearrangement uses TRBV10-3 and TRBJ1-5; 9 nucleotides line up with TRBD1. Germline loops: CDR1 ENHRY, CDR2 SYGVKD. With 10 bases clipped from V and 4 bases from J, the junction kept 5 bases outside the gene matches. This CDR3 contains 13 residues. CDR3 coding DNA: TGTGCCACGCGAGGACAGGGGAATCAGCCCCAGCATTTT. Protein product: CATRGQGNQPQHF.

The V call is TRBV7-2, the J call TRBJ2-2, with 11 bases aligning to TRBD2. Germline values: CDR1 SGHTA, CDR2 FQGNSA. V was pared by 3 bases and J by 3 bases, with 6 bases of the junction left unmatched. CDR3 length equals 17 residues. This CDR3 reads CASSFRTSGPDTGELFF. DNA for the CDR3: TGTGCCAGCAGCTTCCGGACTAGCGGGCCCGACACCGGGGAGCTGTTTTTT.

Details on this clone: Different DNA sequences within this sample yield the same CDR3. The chain links TRBV12-3 or TRBV12-4 to TRBJ1-1; weak D call: TRBD1 (6 bases). The CDR3 runs 13 residues. The germline V and J ends were trimmed by 6 bases and 1 base, with 9 bases remaining between them. The CDR3 sequence: CASSQQGNTEAFF. The CDR3 region has the DNA TGTGCCAGCAGCCAACAGGGGAACACTGAAGCTTTCTTT.

The chain recombines TRBV5-1 with TRBJ2-7, with 10 bases matching TRBD2. The CDR3 is 16 amino acids. The germline V gene encodes CDR1 SGHRS and CDR2 YFSETQ. With 4 bases clipped from V and 3 bases from J, the junction kept 10 bases outside the gene matches. The CDR3 DNA sequence: TGCGCCAGCAGCGACCTTCGAGCGGGAGGGAACTACGAGCAGTACTTC. Translation: CASSDLRAGGNYEQYF.

To note about this clone: The same CDR3 is also encoded by other DNA sequences in this sample. V gene TRBV9 combines with J gene TRBJ2-3, with D possibly TRBD2 on 6 matching bases. Germline V gives CDR1 SGDLS, CDR2 YYNGEE. The V end was cut by 4 bases, the J end by 5 bases, with 11 bases between. This CDR3 spans 13 amino acids. This CDR3 reads CASSPLGGDTQYF. CDR3 DNA: TGTGCCAGCAGCCCCTTGGGGGGAGATACGCAGTATTTT.

This chain links TRBV28 with TRBJ2-1; no definite D call. V was clipped by 5 bases and J by 11 bases, with 10 bases between them. The CDR3 is 11 amino acids. CDR1 MDHEN and CDR2 SYDVKM come from the germline V gene. This CDR3 is CASSPRPQQFF. CDR3 coding DNA: TGTGCCAGCAGTCCCCGTCCCCAGCAGTTCTTC.

This sequence joins TRBV30 and TRBJ2-3; 10 bases line up with TRBD2. Germline trimming cut 0 bases from V and 6 bases from J; bases unmatched to any gene: 3. The germline CDR1 and CDR2 sequences are GTSNPN and SVGIG (reference sequence). This CDR3 has 14 residues. CDR3 amino acids: CAWSVASGSDTQYF. The CDR3 DNA is TGTGCCTGGAGTGTGGCTAGCGGGAGTGATACGCAGTATTTT.

The table lists this clone with a count of one. The chain combines TRBV11-3 with TRBJ1-1, with D possibly matching TRBD1 (5 bases). Trimming removed 4 bases at V and 2 bases at J, with 8 bases between. The germline V gene encodes CDR1 SGHNT and CDR2 YENEEA. The CDR3 length is 13 residues. The CDR3 spells CASSSTGNTEAFF. The DNA for the CDR3 is TGTGCCAGCAGCTCCACAGGCAACACTGAAGCTTTCTTT.

The gene calls are TRBV11-1 and TRBJ1-2; D not resolved. Germline-derived CDR1 and CDR2 are SGHAT and FQDESV (reference sequence). V lost 0 bases and J 6 bases, leaving 8 bases between the germline ends. The CDR3 is 13 amino acids. CDR3 protein: CASSLASADGYTF. CDR3 sequence (DNA): TGTGCCAGCAGCTTAGCCAGCGCAGATGGCTACACCTTC.

The chain uses TRBV2 and TRBJ2-1, with D unresolved. The germline V gene has CDR1 SNHLY and CDR2 FYNNEI. The V end was cut by 2 bases, the J end by 3 bases, with 14 bases between. The CDR3 extends over 16 amino acids. The CDR3 sequence: CASSEWLEVVYNEQFF. The CDR3 DNA sequence: TGTGCCAGCAGTGAATGGCTAGAGGTCGTCTACAATGAGCAGTTCTTC.

This clone was picked up a small number of times. The chain is built from TRBV9 and TRBJ1-4, with 9 bases matching TRBD1. The junction had 7 bases not matched to a gene; V was cut back by 3 bases and J by 4 bases. From germline, CDR1 is SGDLS and CDR2 YYNGEE. The CDR3 loop spans 16 amino acids. As DNA, the CDR3 is TGTGCCAGCAGCGCTCACCCGGGACAGGGTAATGAAAAACTGTTTTTT. Amino acids: CASSAHPGQGNEKLFF.

The rearrangement uses TRBV10-3 and TRBJ1-1; 8 bases agree with TRBD1. Unmatched junction bases numbered 1, after V lost 3 bases and J lost 1 base. The CDR3 loop spans 14 amino acids. Germline lookup yields CDR1 ENHRY and CDR2 SYGVKD. CDR3 amino acids: CAISDGQGNTEAFF. In DNA form, the CDR3 reads TGTGCCATCAGTGACGGACAGGGGAACACTGAAGCTTTCTTT.

This clone was recorded only once. The V and J genes are TRBV5-1 and TRBJ2-3, with TRBD2 matching 9 bases. Germline V gene sequence: CDR1 SGHRS, CDR2 YFSETQ. The CDR3 sequence is 17 residues long. V lost 0 bases, J lost 4 bases, and 9 bases stayed unmatched. DNA for the CDR3: TGCGCCAGCAGCTTGGATCGGGCGGGAGGGCCCCCAGATACGCAGTATTTT. Its translation: CASSLDRAGGPPDTQYF.

This chain links TRBV7-9 with TRBJ1-1; D not certain. The CDR3 spans 13 residues. The germline V gene has CDR1 SEHNR and CDR2 FQNEAQ (reference sequence). The germline V and J ends were trimmed by 1 base and 1 base, with 4 bases remaining between them. The CDR3 region is CASSLGENTEAFF. The DNA of the CDR3 is TGTGCCAGCAGCTTAGGCGAGAACACTGAAGCTTTCTTT.

The chain links TRBV6-2 or TRBV6-3 to TRBJ2-1, with D uncertain. Germline CDR1 is MNHEY and CDR2 is SVGEGT. The V and J ends lost 0 bases and 4 bases respectively, with 10 bases between them. CDR3 length equals 15 residues. The CDR3 here is CASSYSWSHYNEQFF. The CDR3 DNA reads TGTGCCAGCAGTTACTCTTGGAGCCATTACAATGAGCAGTTCTTC.

This clone has a single count. This rearrangement joins TRBV7-2 to TRBJ2-3, with D tentatively TRBD1 (6 bases). In germline, CDR1 is SGHTA, CDR2 FQGNSA. This CDR3 contains 14 residues. V was pared by 9 bases and J by 3 bases, with 16 bases between. CDR3 amino acids: CASTGPDLTDTQYF. The CDR3 DNA follows: TGTGCCAGTACAGGGCCGGATTTGACAGATACGCAGTATTTT.